The entry below describes one TCR beta chain. The repertoire was sequenced with immunoSEQ multiplex PCR; TCRdb's copy has only in-frame clones and lacks some. The sample has more than 250,000 clones; approximately 88% are singletons. The data derive from a study of blood T cell repertoires in COVID-19. The CDR3 is made up of 14 amino acids. With 4 bases removed from V and 4 bases from J, the gap between germline ends came to 13 bases. Germline-derived CDR1 and CDR2 are MDHEN and SYDVKM. The source of this sequence is a woman aged 40-49 years with acute COVID-19. V is TRBV28 and J is TRBJ1-1, with D tentatively TRBD1 (5 bases). The sample was PBMCs or T cells enriched from blood (not recorded which). The CDR3 loop reads CASSSPGLGTEAFF. The CDR3 nucleotides are TGTGCCAGCAGTTCCCCAGGGTTGGGCACTGAAGCTTTCTTT.